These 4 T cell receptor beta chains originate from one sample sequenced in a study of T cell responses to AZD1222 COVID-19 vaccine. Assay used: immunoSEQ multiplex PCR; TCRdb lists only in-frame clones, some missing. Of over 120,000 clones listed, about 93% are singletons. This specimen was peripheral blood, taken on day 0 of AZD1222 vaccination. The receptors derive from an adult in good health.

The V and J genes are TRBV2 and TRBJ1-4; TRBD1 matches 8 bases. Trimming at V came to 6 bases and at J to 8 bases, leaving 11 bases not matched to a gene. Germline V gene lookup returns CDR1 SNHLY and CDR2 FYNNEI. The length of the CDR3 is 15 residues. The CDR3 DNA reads TGTGCCAGCAGCCCCGGACAGGGTTTGGGCGAAAAACTGTTTTTT. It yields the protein CASSPGQGLGEKLFF.

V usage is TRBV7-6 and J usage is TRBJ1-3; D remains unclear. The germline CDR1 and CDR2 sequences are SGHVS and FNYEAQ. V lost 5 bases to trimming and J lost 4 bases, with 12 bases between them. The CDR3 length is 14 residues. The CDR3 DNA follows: TGTGCCAGCAGCACTTACGAGGAAGGAAACACCATATATTTT. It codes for CASSTYEEGNTIYF.

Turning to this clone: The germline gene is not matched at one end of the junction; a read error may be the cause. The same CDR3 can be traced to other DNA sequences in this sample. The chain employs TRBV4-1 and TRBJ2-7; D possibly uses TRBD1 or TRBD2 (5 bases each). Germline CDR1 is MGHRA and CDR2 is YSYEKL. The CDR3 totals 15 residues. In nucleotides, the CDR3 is TGCGCCAGCAGCCCTCACGGAACGGGGACCTATGAGCAGTACTTC. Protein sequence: CASSPHGTGTYEQYF.

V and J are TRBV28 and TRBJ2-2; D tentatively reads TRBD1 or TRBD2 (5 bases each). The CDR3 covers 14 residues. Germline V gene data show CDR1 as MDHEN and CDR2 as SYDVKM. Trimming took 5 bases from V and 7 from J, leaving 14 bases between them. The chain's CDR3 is CASSITGLGGELFF. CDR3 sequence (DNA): TGTGCCAGCAGTATTACAGGACTGGGCGGGGAGCTGTTTTTT.